Listed here are 10 T cell receptor beta chains from one sample, sequenced in a study of cytomegalovirus exposure and HLA in healthy donors. PCR employed 60 Vbeta and 13 Jbeta primers. Using immunoSEQ multiplex PCR, the repertoire was profiled, and TCRdb retains in-frame clones only, with some absent. The sample consists of some 100,000 clones, less than 80% of them appearing once. The specimen sequenced was PBMCs. The source of these receptors is a woman between 50 and 59 years old in good health and CMV-seropositive.

The CDR3 bases are TGCGCCAGCAGCCCGGGACAGGGGACCGGGGAGCTGTTTTTT. Translated, it gives CASSPGQGTGELFF. This chain links TRBV4-1 with TRBJ2-2, with 10 bases lining up with TRBD1. The CDR3 runs 14 residues. Germline CDR1 is MGHRA and CDR2 is YSYEKL. The J segment lost 5 bases and the V segment lost 4 bases, leaving 1 base of the junction unmatched.

The chain is built from TRBV5-4 and TRBJ1-2; TRBD1 matches at 7 bases. The CDR3 runs to 15 residues. Germline V gives CDR1 SGHNT, CDR2 YYREEE (reference sequence). V lost 3 bases and J lost 1; bases outside the gene matches: 6. The CDR3 DNA is TGTGCCAGCAGCTCCGACAGGGAACTTAACTATGGCTACACCTTC. Its protein is CASSSDRELNYGYTF.

This clone was counted a single time. This chain uses TRBV19 with TRBJ1-1, with 12 bases aligning to TRBD1. Germline V gene lookup returns CDR1 LNHDA and CDR2 SQIVND (reference sequence). The CDR3 spans 18 residues. Germline trimming cut 4 bases from V and 5 bases from J; bases unmatched to any gene: 14. Written as DNA, the CDR3 is TGTGCCAGTAGTACCAACCCGGGACAGGGGGCGCCTGGGACTGAAGCTTTCTTT. Residues: CASSTNPGQGAPGTEAFF.

This clone came up a few times. CDR3 in DNA: TGCGCCAGCAGCCAAGAGGGAGGGATGGGCGGGACCCAGTACTTC. This translates into CASSQEGGMGGTQYF. The rearrangement links TRBV4-3 to TRBJ2-5, with 7 bases identical to TRBD2. V trimming: 0 bases; J trimming: 7 bases; junction bases outside the gene matches: 8. Per the germline V gene, CDR1 is LGHNA and CDR2 is YSLEER. The CDR3 totals 15 residues.

J is TRBJ2-1 and V is TRBV19; 12 bases map to TRBD2. Germline V gene lookup returns CDR1 LNHDA and CDR2 SQIVND (reference sequence). The CDR3 covers 16 residues. Trimming at V came to 5 bases and at J to 8 bases, leaving 10 bases not matched to a gene. The CDR3 nucleotides read TGTGCCAGTAGTGTCCCTAGCGGGAGGGCCGGCTATGAGCAGTTCTTC. Amino acids: CASSVPSGRAGYEQFF.

The gene calls are TRBV19 and TRBJ1-6; D is uncertain. V dropped 3 bases and J dropped 7 bases, with 7 bases sitting between them. Per germline, CDR1 LNHDA and CDR2 SQIVND (reference sequence). The CDR3 runs 13 residues. CDR3: CASSIIQNSPLHF. DNA of the CDR3: TGTGCCAGTAGTATTATACAGAATTCACCCCTCCACTTT.

A word on this clone: The same CDR3 also results from other DNA sequences found in this sample. The chain joins TRBV6-5 to TRBJ1-3; possibly TRBD1 for D (5 bases). The V gene's germline CDR1 is MNHEY and CDR2 SVGAGI. Trimming removed 3 bases from V and 2 bases from J, with 11 bases in between. This CDR3 comprises 15 residues. The CDR3 loop reads CASSYRGGAGNTIYF. Written as DNA, the CDR3 is TGTGCCAGCAGTTATCGGGGGGGAGCTGGAAACACCATATATTTT.

The rearrangement uses TRBV7-2 and TRBJ2-7; 9 nucleotides line up with TRBD1. Germline CDR1 is SGHTA and CDR2 is FQGNSA. The trim removed 5 bases at V and 4 bases at J, leaving 18 bases unmatched. The CDR3 runs 18 residues. The CDR3 here is CASSLTRGGDRAWYEQYF. The CDR3 nucleotides read TGTGCCAGCAGCCTAACTAGGGGGGGGGACAGGGCGTGGTACGAGCAGTACTTC. The variable domain in full, with the rest retrieved from reference TRBV7-2 and TRBJ2-7, is GAGVSQSPSNKVTEKGKDVELRCDPISGHTALYWYRQSLGQGLEFLIYFQGNSAPDKSGLPSDRFSAERTGGSVSTLTIQRTQQEDSAVYLCASSLTRGGDRAWYEQYFGPGTRLTVT.

This chain connects TRBV7-3 to TRBJ1-2; the match to TRBD1 covers 8 bases. Germline assignment: CDR1 SGHTA and CDR2 FQGTGA. This CDR3 has 13 amino acids. Trimming took 5 bases from V and 6 from J; bases not matched to a gene: 5. The CDR3 is CASSQQGGDGYTF. In DNA, the CDR3 is TGTGCCAGCAGCCAACAGGGGGGGGATGGCTACACCTTC.

The rearrangement joins TRBV21-1 to TRBJ2-7; the table's TRBD1 call for D was not verified on the DNA. TRBV21-1 is a pseudogene. The CDR3 covers 13 residues. CDR3: CASRQQPSYEQYF. CDR3 sequence (DNA): TGTGCCAGCCGACAACAGCCATCCTACGAGCAGTACTTC.